A selection of T cell receptor beta chains follows, all from one sample in a study of molecular identifiers for immune sequencing clone quantification. Using its own MiXCR run on the PCR reads, TCRdb lists one record per CDR3 protein. The table lists about 86,000 distinct CDR3 sequences, more than 20% of them singletons, with 0.75% to 0.9% in the top ten. Source material: naive CD8+ T cells from blood, with Jurkat cell RNA spiked in. All receptors come from a human donor in good health. Some libraries in this study had Jurkat cell RNA spiked in. Both conserved end residues are part of each CDR3. D genes are given only for firm matches. Only some rows state a clone size, as once, few, many or a class for expanded clones.

D gene,J gene,clone size,V gene,CDR3 protein,CDR3 DNA
TRBD2,TRBJ2-5,many,TRBV2,CASRAGLAGHQETQYF,TGTGCCAGCAGGGCTGGACTAGCGGGGCATCAAGAGACCCAGTACTTC
.,TRBJ2-3,few,TRBV5-4,CASSGGSGYDTQYF,TGTGCCAGCAGCGGGGGCTCAGGTTACGATACGCAGTATTTT
TRBD2,TRBJ2-1,many,TRBV4-1,CASSQGGGRVYNEQFF,TGCGCCAGCAGCCAAGGCGGCGGGAGAGTCTACAATGAGCAGTTCTTC
TRBD2,TRBJ2-3,.,TRBV7-3,CASSPHPNLAVSTDTQYF,TGTGCCAGCAGCCCCCACCCCAATCTAGCGGTCAGCACAGATACGCAGTATTTT
.,TRBJ2-2,.,TRBV4-1,CAGSRGRGTGELFF,TGCGCCGGCAGCCGGGGGCGCGGCACCGGGGAGCTGTTTTTT
TRBD2,TRBJ2-1,few,TRBV11-2,CASSLGGLGDEQFF,TGTGCCAGCAGCTTAGGTGGACTAGGTGACGAGCAGTTCTTC
.,TRBJ1-1,many,TRBV6-5,CASSYRGVTEAFF,TGTGCCAGCAGTTACAGGGGGGTCACTGAAGCTTTCTTT
.,TRBJ2-7,many,TRBV7-2,CASSQEGAGYEQYF,TGTGCCAGCAGCCAGGAGGGGGCCGGGTACGAGCAGTACTTC
TRBD2,TRBJ2-7,few,TRBV14,CASSLAGVYHEQYF,TGTGCCAGCAGCCTAGCGGGAGTATACCACGAGCAGTACTTC
.,TRBJ1-5,few,TRBV27,CASSWAGGNQPQHF,TGTGCCAGCAGTTGGGCTGGTGGCAATCAGCCCCAGCATTTT
TRBD2,TRBJ2-2,.,TRBV7-2,CASSLTVGTSLNTGELFF,TGTGCCAGCAGCTTAACCGTGGGGACTAGCCTGAACACCGGGGAGCTGTTTTTT
.,TRBJ1-2,few,TRBV20-1,CSALPLDGYTF,TGCAGTGCCCTACCGCTCGATGGCTACACCTTC
.,TRBJ2-7,once,TRBV6-2/TRBV6-3,CASSYSIPDISPYEQYF,TGTGCCAGCAGTTACTCGATACCGGACATATCGCCCTACGAGCAGTACTTC
TRBD1,TRBJ2-5,many,TRBV3-1,CASSQMGQPQETQYF,TGTGCCAGCAGCCAGATGGGACAGCCTCAAGAGACCCAGTACTTC
TRBD2,TRBJ2-1,.,TRBV20-1,CSARDSSGAYNEQLF,TGCAGTGCGAGAGATTCTAGCGGGGCCTACAATGAGCAGCTCTTC
TRBD1,TRBJ1-4,many,TRBV6-5,CASSYGQVPNEKLFF,TGTGCCAGCAGTTATGGACAGGTTCCTAATGAAAAACTGTTTTTT
TRBD1,TRBJ2-3,.,TRBV2,CASKHGTGWADTQYF,TGTGCCAGCAAACATGGGACAGGGTGGGCAGATACGCAGTATTTT
.,TRBJ2-7,.,TRBV29-1,CRVLDYEQYF,TGCAGAGTTTTGGACTACGAGCAGTACTTC
TRBD1,TRBJ2-3,.,TRBV5-5,CASSSGTVFTDTQYF,TGTGCCAGCAGCTCCGGGACAGTCTTCACAGATACGCAGTATTTT
.,TRBJ2-7,few,TRBV28,CAITHRDTYEQYF,TGTGCCATCACCCACCGGGACACCTACGAGCAGTACTTC
.,TRBJ2-6,few,TRBV12-3/TRBV12-4,CASSFVDTPGSGANVLTF,TGTGCCAGCAGTTTTGTGGACACACCAGGCTCTGGGGCCAACGTCCTGACTTTC
.,TRBJ2-6,many,TRBV4-3,CASSQDHFRSGANVLTF,TGCGCCAGCAGCCAAGATCATTTCAGGTCTGGGGCCAACGTCCTGACTTTC
.,TRBJ2-2,.,TRBV6-5,CASTTVNTGELFF,TGTGCCAGCACGACAGTTAACACCGGGGAGCTGTTTTTT
.,TRBJ2-2,few,TRBV14,CASSQDGYYTGELFF,TGTGCCAGCAGCCAAGATGGGTACTACACCGGGGAGCTGTTTTTT
.,TRBJ2-3,.,TRBV19,CASSIDSGYPDTQYF,TGTGCCAGTAGTATAGATTCCGGATACCCGGATACGCAGTATTTT
TRBD1,TRBJ2-1,few,TRBV12-3/TRBV12-4,CASSSPGTGDNEQFF,TGTGCCAGCAGTTCACCCGGGACAGGCGACAATGAGCAGTTCTTC
TRBD1,TRBJ1-1,few,TRBV11-2,CASSWRTGPDTEAFF,TGTGCCAGCAGTTGGAGGACAGGGCCGGACACTGAAGCTTTCTTT
.,TRBJ2-3,many,TRBV20-1,CSARVLSDTQYF,TGCAGTGCTAGAGTGCTCTCGGATACGCAGTATTTT
.,TRBJ1-2,.,TRBV12-3/TRBV12-4,CASSLGTHDYGYTF,TGTGCCAGCAGTTTAGGGACACATGACTATGGCTACACCTTC
.,TRBJ2-7,few,TRBV28,CASSLFGLSEQYF,TGTGCCAGCAGTTTATTCGGCCTCTCCGAGCAGTACTTC
.,TRBJ2-1,many,TRBV24-1,CATSDLGGAYNEQFF,TGTGCCACCAGTGATTTAGGGGGGGCCTACAATGAGCAGTTCTTC
.,TRBJ2-7,many,TRBV10-3,CAISETGPSYEQYF,TGTGCCATCAGTGAAACAGGGCCCTCCTACGAGCAGTACTTC
.,TRBJ1-3,few,TRBV29-1,CSVTGESGNTIYF,TGCAGCGTTACCGGGGAATCTGGAAACACCATATATTTT
.,TRBJ1-4,many,TRBV5-6,CASSLGDSEKLFF,TGTGCCAGCAGCTTGGGCGACAGTGAAAAACTGTTTTTT
TRBD2,TRBJ2-1,.,TRBV6-2/TRBV6-3,CASSYEPGLAGASYNEQFF,TGTGCCAGCAGTTACGAACCAGGACTAGCGGGGGCTTCCTACAATGAGCAGTTCTTC
.,TRBJ2-7,.,TRBV5-6,CASSLVGTSSEQYF,TGTGCCAGCAGCTTGGTCGGGACGTCTTCCGAGCAGTACTTC
TRBD2,TRBJ2-7,.,TRBV7-2,CASSFGSSGSSAYEQYF,TGTGCCAGCAGCTTCGGGTCTAGCGGGAGTTCTGCGTACGAGCAGTACTTC
.,TRBJ2-7,.,TRBV6-5,CASSAGSVREQYF,TGTGCCAGCAGTGCGGGGTCTGTTCGAGAGCAGTACTTC
.,TRBJ2-3,many,TRBV19,CASSMMSTDTQYF,TGTGCCAGTAGTATGATGAGCACAGATACGCAGTATTTT
.,TRBJ1-1,few,TRBV20-1,CSARFPESNTEASF,TGCAGTGCTAGATTTCCAGAGTCTAACACTGAAGCTTCCTTT
.,TRBJ2-7,many,TRBV4-2,CASSQDGTGRGDEQYF,TGTGCCAGCAGCCAAGATGGAACCGGGCGAGGGGACGAGCAGTACTTC
.,TRBJ2-5,.,TRBV12-3/TRBV12-4,CASSFLGQQETQYF,TGTGCCAGCAGTTTTTTGGGCCAGCAAGAGACCCAGTACTTC
.,TRBJ2-7,.,TRBV20-1,CSAGRWLSSYEQYF,TGCAGTGCTGGGAGGTGGCTAAGTTCCTACGAGCAGTACTTC
.,TRBJ2-4,.,TRBV11-2,CASSLDLGTGVAQNLQYF,TGTGCCAGCAGCTTAGATCTAGGGACGGGGGTAGCCCAAAACCTTCAGTACTTC
TRBD2,TRBJ2-1,few,TRBV15,CATTGLASYNEQFF,TGTGCCACCACGGGACTAGCGTCCTACAATGAGCAGTTCTTC
TRBD1,TRBJ1-1,few,TRBV7-2,CASSRRQGAYDDTEAFF,TGTGCCAGCAGCCGGCGACAGGGGGCATACGATGACACTGAAGCTTTCTTT
.,TRBJ1-6,.,TRBV6-5,CASSYGVPSSYNSPLHF,TGTGCCAGCAGTTACGGAGTGCCAAGCTCCTATAATTCACCCCTCCACTTT
.,TRBJ2-7,few,TRBV20-1,CSASNRESYEQYF,TGCAGTGCTAGTAACAGGGAGTCCTACGAGCAGTACTTC
TRBD2,TRBJ2-7,.,TRBV6-2/TRBV6-3,CASSPKKRDYGYEQYF,TGTGCCAGCAGCCCTAAAAAGCGGGACTATGGGTACGAGCAGTACTTC
.,TRBJ2-7,few,TRBV27,CASSLSWSSYEQYF,TGTGCCAGCAGTTTATCATGGTCCAGCTACGAGCAGTACTTC
.,TRBJ2-1,.,TRBV29-1,CSVVPRSYNEQFF,TGCAGCGTTGTACCCCGGTCCTACAATGAGCAGTTCTTC
TRBD2,TRBJ2-1,.,TRBV9,CASSVAGGGAGNEQFF,TGTGCCAGCAGCGTAGCTGGCGGGGGGGCAGGTAATGAGCAGTTCTTC
TRBD2,TRBJ2-7,.,TRBV11-2,CASSFSTSGGTYEQYF,TGTGCCAGCAGCTTTTCGACTAGCGGGGGTACCTACGAGCAGTACTTC
.,TRBJ2-7,few,TRBV30,CAWSVSGDYEQYF,TGTGCCTGGAGTGTATCAGGGGACTACGAGCAGTACTTC
.,TRBJ2-2,.,TRBV19,CASSRFNTAVGELFF,TGTGCCAGTAGTAGGTTTAACACCGCCGTCGGGGAGCTGTTTTTT
TRBD2,TRBJ2-2,many,TRBV20-1,CSAKIKRERYTGELFF,TGCAGTGCTAAGATTAAGCGGGAGAGGTACACCGGGGAGCTGTTTTTT
.,TRBJ2-7,.,TRBV5-3,CASSISPSADEQYF,TGTGCCAGCAGCATTTCCCCTAGCGCTGACGAGCAGTACTTC
.,TRBJ2-3,.,TRBV7-6,CASSLDVLNNRNPDTQYF,TGTGCCAGCAGCTTAGATGTTTTGAATAATCGTAATCCGGATACGCAGTATTTT
TRBD2,TRBJ2-3,.,TRBV12-3/TRBV12-4,CASSSPSGGQDTQYF,TGTGCCAGCAGTTCTCCCAGCGGGGGGCAAGATACGCAGTATTTT